This TCR beta chain was sequenced in a study of T cell responses to AZD1222 COVID-19 vaccine. Whole-study findings and limits: At study baseline, merely six AZD1222 recipients were seropositive. The study sampled repertoires only after the peak T cell response.

V was cut by 8 bases and J by 4 bases, with 11 bases left in between. This CDR3 is 12 amino acids long. Germline CDR1 and CDR2: MNHEY and SVGAGI. Measured with immunoSEQ multiplex PCR; TCRdb has only the in-frame clones, and not every one. The sample includes roughly 170,000 clones, 90% to 95% of them seen just once. About this clone: The antigen is not known.

This TCR was sampled from an adult who received the AZD1222 COVID-19 vaccine. Sequences were derived from peripheral blood, sampled 28 days after the second AZD1222 dose. V is TRBV6-5 and J is TRBJ1-2, with D possibly TRBD1 on 5 matching bases. The CDR3 sequence is CASVDSGYGYTF. The CDR3 DNA reads as TGTGCCAGCGTAGACAGTGGCTATGGCTACACCTTC.